The 9 T cell receptor beta chains given below trace back to one sample, sequenced in a study of T cell responses to AZD1222 COVID-19 vaccine. Only in-frame clones appear in the TCRdb table, and some are missing; sequencing was by immunoSEQ multiplex PCR. Found here are about 100,000 clones, around 87% of them singletons; the top ten hold 4% to 5%. Material: peripheral blood, obtained on day 0 of MenACWY control vaccination. The source of these receptors is an adult in good health.

This clone was seen just once. The J gene is TRBJ2-5, the V gene TRBV7-2; D might be TRBD2 (6 bases). This CDR3 contains 13 residues. The V end was cut by 7 bases, the J end by 2 bases, with 11 bases between. Looked up from germline, CDR1 is SGHTA and CDR2 is FQGNSA. The CDR3 sequence is CASTSGRQETQYF. As DNA, the CDR3 is TGTGCCAGCACCAGCGGGCGACAAGAGACCCAGTACTTC.

The chain has TRBV7-2 and TRBJ2-3; 7 nucleotides align to TRBD1. Germline CDR1 is SGHTA and CDR2 is FQGNSA. The CDR3 consists of 16 residues. V lost 5 bases, J lost 4 bases, and 12 bases stayed unmatched. For the CDR3, the DNA is TGTGCCAGCAGCCTATCCGAAACAGGGGTGCCAGATACGCAGTATTTT. Translation gives CASSLSETGVPDTQYF.

This clone came up once. The rearrangement uses TRBV7-2 and TRBJ2-7, with D possibly being TRBD2 (7 bases). Trimming removed 0 bases at V and 7 bases at J, with 13 bases between. This CDR3 is 14 amino acids long. Germline V gene data show CDR1 as SGHTA and CDR2 as FQGNSA. The CDR3 here is CASSLAGGGFEQYF. CDR3 sequence (DNA): TGTGCCAGCAGCTTAGCGGGGGGGGGCTTTGAGCAGTACTTC.

This rearrangement joins TRBV21-1 to TRBJ2-5; the DNA was not used to check the table's D call, TRBD2. TRBV21-1 is a recognized pseudogene. The CDR3 extends over 14 amino acids. The CDR3 reads CASSNEGPQETQYF. The DNA for the CDR3 is TGTGCCAGCAGCAATGAGGGCCCCCAAGAGACCCAGTACTTC.

The V and J genes are TRBV15 and TRBJ1-1; 7 bases fit TRBD1. This CDR3 has 13 residues. The trim removed 3 bases at V and 11 bases at J, leaving 9 bases unmatched. CDR1 LNHNV and CDR2 YYDKDF come from the germline V gene (reference sequence). The CDR3 coding sequence is TGTGCCACCAGCAGGGACAGGTATAGAGTTGCTTTCTTT. Translation gives CATSRDRYRVAFF.

The CDR3 sequence: CASSSLRNSPLHF. In DNA, the CDR3 is TGTGCCAGCAGCTCTCTACGAAATTCACCCCTCCACTTT. The chain employs TRBV7-2 and TRBJ1-6; D unclear. V was clipped by 4 bases and J by 7 bases, with 8 bases between them. The germline V gene encodes CDR1 SGHTA and CDR2 FQGNSA. This CDR3 is 13 amino acids long.

J is TRBJ2-7 and V is TRBV19; 7 nucleotides agree with TRBD1. V shed 4 bases and J 7 bases; nucleotides not matched to a gene: 7. CDR3 length: 13 amino acids. The V gene's germline CDR1 is LNHDA and CDR2 SQIVND (reference sequence). The CDR3 is CASSTQGQQEQYF. The CDR3 nucleotides read TGTGCCAGTAGTACCCAGGGACAGCAAGAGCAGTACTTC.

This clone was recorded once. The chain employs TRBV6-5 and TRBJ1-1, with D hard to call. Germline V gene lookup returns CDR1 MNHEY and CDR2 SVGAGI. The CDR3 covers 13 residues. V was shortened by 0 bases and J by 11 bases, with 13 bases between the two germline ends. The DNA for the CDR3 is TGTGCCAGCAGTTACTCGAGTGGGATAGGGGCTTTCTTT. It codes for CASSYSSGIGAFF.

This chain connects TRBV14 to TRBJ1-2; D possibly corresponds to TRBD1 (6 bases). CDR3 length: 13 residues. Germline V CDR1 and CDR2: SGHDN, FVKESK. V was clipped by 2 bases and J by 7 bases, with 11 bases between them. DNA of the CDR3: TGTGCCAGCAGCCAAACCGACAGGCGTGGCTACACCTTC. It encodes CASSQTDRRGYTF. Full variable domain (missing parts from reference TRBV14 and TRBJ1-2): EAGVTQFPSHSVIEKGQTVTLRCDPISGHDNLYWYRRVMGKEIKFLLHFVKESKQDESGMPNNRFLAERTGGTYSTLKVQPAELEDSGVYFCASSQTDRRGYTFGSGTRLTVV.